The rows below give T cell receptor beta chains drawn from one sample of a study of blood T cell repertoires in COVID-19. Clones were read by immunoSEQ multiplex PCR, and TCRdb kept only the in-frame ones, dropping some. The sample has 450,000 or so clones; approximately 90% are singletons. Sequenced input: peripheral blood. The receptor set was obtained from a man between 18 and 29 years old with COVID-19, enrolled during active disease. Both conserved end residues are part of each CDR3. D genes are given only for firm matches. Expanded clones get a size class; other rows say once, few or many, or leave the size out.

>TRBV24-1|.|.|TRBJ2-6
CATSDPTASGANVLTF
TGTGCCACCAGTGACCCGACAGCCTCTGGGGCCAACGTCCTGACTTTC
>TRBV27|.|TRBD1|TRBJ2-1
CASRLGQGPVNEQFF
TGTGCCAGCCGACTCGGACAGGGTCCCGTCAATGAGCAGTTCTTC
>TRBV7-9|.|.|TRBJ2-5
CASSSLKETQYF
TGTGCCAGCAGCTCTTTAAAAGAGACCCAGTACTTC
>TRBV5-1|.|.|TRBJ1-3
CASSPNTGSGNTIYF
TGCGCCAGCAGCCCTAATACAGGGTCTGGAAACACCATATATTTT
>TRBV29-1|once|TRBD1|TRBJ2-1
CSVGTGGRDEQFF
TGCAGCGTCGGGACAGGGGGCAGGGATGAGCAGTTCTTC
>TRBV27|.|.|TRBJ2-5
CASFRETQYF
TGTGCCAGCTTTAGAGAGACCCAGTACTTC
>TRBV7-6|.|TRBD1|TRBJ1-2
CASSLESPTGTFNYGYTF
TGTGCCAGCAGCTTAGAATCTCCGACAGGGACTTTCAACTATGGCTACACCTTC
>TRBV19|.|TRBD2|TRBJ2-1
CASSTGGGNEQFF
TGTGCCAGTAGTACCGGCGGGGGCAATGAGCAGTTCTTC
>TRBV30|many|.|TRBJ2-1
CAWSHTPNEQFF
TGTGCCTGGAGCCACACCCCCAATGAGCAGTTCTTC
>TRBV6-5|.|TRBD2|TRBJ2-7
CASGPRQGGYEQYF
TGTGCCAGCGGGCCCCGCCAGGGAGGGTACGAGCAGTACTTC
>TRBV5-6|once|.|TRBJ2-3
CASGRNPSTDTQYF
TGTGCCAGCGGGAGGAATCCTAGCACAGATACGCAGTATTTT
>TRBV6-5|.|.|TRBJ2-7
CASTRGRGPTYEQYF
TGTGCCAGCACCCGAGGGCGGGGGCCCACCTACGAGCAGTACTTC
>TRBV7-9|few|.|TRBJ1-2
CASSLIGFYGYTF
TGTGCCAGCAGCTTAATCGGTTTCTATGGCTACACCTTC
>TRBV27|.|.|TRBJ1-5
CASSRSGTQNQPQHF
TGTGCCAGCAGCCGCTCCGGGACACAGAATCAGCCCCAGCATTTT
>TRBV11-3|.|.|TRBJ2-2
CASSLRPPGLPTGELFF
TGTGCCAGCAGCTTAAGACCTCCGGGACTGCCCACCGGGGAGCTGTTTTTT
>TRBV29-1|once|TRBD2|TRBJ2-1
CSVGHGTSGYNEQFF
TGCAGCGTCGGACACGGGACTAGCGGATACAATGAGCAGTTCTTC
>TRBV2|few|.|TRBJ1-5
CASSVQVNQPQHF
TGTGCCAGCAGTGTACAAGTCAATCAGCCCCAGCATTTT
>TRBV20-1|.|.|TRBJ2-2
CSASLAITGELFF
TGCAGTGCTAGTCTAGCGATCACCGGGGAGCTGTTTTTT
>TRBV12-5|.|TRBD1|TRBJ1-1
CASGLVLGQGEAEAFF
TGTGCTAGTGGTTTGGTATTAGGACAGGGCGAAGCTGAAGCTTTCTTT
>TRBV19|.|TRBD2|TRBJ2-3
CASSIGEGHRDTQYF
TGTGCCAGTAGTATCGGGGAGGGCCATAGAGATACGCAGTATTTT
>TRBV27|.|.|TRBJ1-5
CASSFLAGYYSNQPQHF
TGTGCCAGCAGTTTTCTGGCCGGCTACTATAGCAATCAGCCCCAGCATTTT
>TRBV5-4|.|.|TRBJ2-5
CASSFGLQETQYF
TGTGCCAGCAGCTTTGGGCTGCAAGAGACCCAGTACTTC
>TRBV5-8|.|.|TRBJ2-7
CASGVNSYEQYF
TGTGCCAGCGGAGTGAACTCCTACGAGCAGTACTTC
>TRBV18|few|.|TRBJ1-2
CASSPGGGNYGYTF
TGTGCCAGCTCACCGGGCGGAGGGAACTATGGCTACACCTTC
>TRBV15|.|TRBD1|TRBJ1-4
CATSRVGQGDEKLFF
TGTGCCACCAGCAGAGTGGGGCAGGGGGATGAAAAACTGTTTTTT
>TRBV6-5|.|TRBD1|TRBJ1-5
CASSPQGVQPQHF
TGTGCCAGCAGTCCCCAGGGGGTTCAGCCCCAGCATTTT
>TRBV12-3/TRBV12-4|few|TRBD1|TRBJ2-1
CASGDRGYNEQFF
TGTGCCAGCGGGGACAGGGGGTACAATGAGCAGTTCTTC
>TRBV15|.|.|TRBJ1-4
CATSRGGADNEKLFF
TGTGCCACCAGCAGAGGAGGTGCAGACAATGAAAAACTGTTTTTT
>TRBV27|.|TRBD2|TRBJ2-1
CASSFERGAYNEQFF
TGTGCCAGCAGTTTCGAGCGGGGAGCCTACAATGAGCAGTTCTTC
>TRBV5-1|.|TRBD1|TRBJ1-1
CASSPTGTEAFF
TGCGCCAGCAGCCCGACAGGGACTGAAGCTTTCTTT
>TRBV13|.|TRBD2|TRBJ2-1
CASSFTGLAGSPNEQFF
TGTGCCAGCAGCTTTACAGGACTAGCGGGAAGTCCCAATGAGCAGTTCTTC
>TRBV2|.|TRBD1|TRBJ2-1
CAGGTGGNNEQFF
TGTGCCGGCGGGACAGGGGGGAACAATGAGCAGTTCTTC
>TRBV29-1|.|.|TRBJ2-7
CSVLGGSPYEQYF
TGCAGCGTCCTAGGGGGATCCCCCTACGAGCAGTACTTC
>TRBV6-6|.|TRBD1|TRBJ1-5
CASSKDRGAAQPQHF
TGTGCCAGCAGTAAAGACAGGGGCGCTGCTCAGCCCCAGCATTTT
>TRBV9|.|.|TRBJ2-5
CASSVLTGEGETQYF
TGTGCCAGCAGCGTACTGACAGGGGAGGGCGAGACCCAGTACTTC
>TRBV27|.|.|TRBJ2-3
CATRTETYTDTQYF
TGTGCCACCCGGACAGAAACTTACACAGATACGCAGTATTTT
>TRBV30|.|.|TRBJ2-1
CAWSPPAGTEQFF
TGTGCCTGGAGTCCCCCGGCGGGGACCGAGCAGTTCTTC
>TRBV11-2|.|.|TRBJ2-7
CASSRQGGPYEQYF
TGTGCCAGCAGCCGACAGGGAGGCCCCTACGAGCAGTACTTC
>TRBV7-2|once|TRBD1|TRBJ2-4
CASSLPGTDENIQYF
TGTGCCAGCAGCTTACCCGGGACAGACGAAAACATTCAGTACTTC
>TRBV20-1|.|.|TRBJ2-7
CSARSGSGQYF
TGCAGTGCTAGATCAGGGTCAGGGCAGTACTTC
>TRBV7-3|.|TRBD2|TRBJ2-3
CASSSGRGTDTQYF
TGTGCCAGCAGTAGCGGGAGGGGGACAGATACGCAGTATTTT
>TRBV7-9|.|TRBD2|TRBJ2-3
CASSSLISGKDTQYF
TGTGCCAGCAGCTCCCTCATTAGCGGGAAAGATACGCAGTATTTT
>TRBV6-1|.|TRBD2|TRBJ2-3
CASSERRGGPTDTQYF
TGTGCCAGCAGTGAACGGCGGGGGGGCCCCACAGATACGCAGTATTTT
>TRBV11-2|.|.|TRBJ1-3
CASSLAFSGNTIYF
TGTGCCAGCAGCTTAGCCTTCTCTGGAAACACCATATATTTT
>TRBV11-1|.|.|TRBJ2-2
CASSLHGELFF
TGTGCCAGCAGCTTACACGGGGAGCTGTTTTTT
>TRBV7-9|.|TRBD2|TRBJ2-5
CASQRGNQETQYF
TGTGCCAGCCAGCGGGGGAACCAAGAGACCCAGTACTTC
>TRBV11-2|.|.|TRBJ2-3
CASSLGGSQYF
TGTGCCAGCAGCCTCGGGGGATCGCAGTATTTT
>TRBV5-1|once|TRBD1|TRBJ1-2
CASSPGQGRALGYTF
TGCGCCAGCAGCCCGGGACAGGGAAGGGCCCTTGGCTACACCTTC
>TRBV13|.|.|TRBJ2-2
CASSLAGMPGELFF
TGTGCCAGCAGCTTAGCAGGGATGCCCGGGGAGCTGTTTTTT
>TRBV5-4|.|TRBD2|TRBJ2-7
CASSPKTSLGGEQYF
TGTGCCAGCAGCCCCAAGACTAGCCTGGGGGGCGAGCAGTACTTC
>TRBV5-1|.|TRBD2|TRBJ2-1
CASSLGQTSGGYNEQFF
TGCGCCAGCAGCTTGGGTCAAACTAGCGGGGGCTACAATGAGCAGTTCTTC
>TRBV7-9|.|.|TRBJ2-4
CASSLPEGANIQYF
TGTGCCAGCAGCCTACCCGAGGGCGCGAACATTCAGTACTTC
>TRBV4-2|.|.|TRBJ2-2
CASSQNRWLGELFF
TGTGCCAGCAGCCAGAACAGGTGGCTCGGGGAGCTGTTTTTT
>TRBV6-5|.|.|TRBJ1-4
CASSSRVGEKLFF
TGTGCCAGCAGTTCCAGGGTTGGCGAAAAACTGTTTTTT
>TRBV18|.|.|TRBJ2-3
CASSHRDLRTDTQYF
TGTGCCAGCTCACACCGGGACTTACGCACAGATACGCAGTATTTT
>TRBV27|.|TRBD1|TRBJ1-4
CASSLSRGNGVEKLFF
TGTGCCAGCAGTTTATCCAGGGGGAATGGGGTCGAAAAACTGTTTTTT
>TRBV10-3|.|TRBD2|TRBJ2-7
CAIREREKYEQYF
TGTGCCATCAGAGAGCGGGAGAAATACGAGCAGTACTTC
>TRBV30|once|.|TRBJ1-2
CACPICRACGYTF
TGTGCCTGCCCGATTTGCCGAGCATGTGGCTACACCTTC